The 3 T cell receptor beta chains listed next were all sequenced from one sample in a study of T cell responses to AZD1222 COVID-19 vaccine. TCRdb's table, derived via immunoSEQ multiplex PCR, lists solely in-frame clones and lacks some. Altogether about 66,000 clones are present, roughly 87% being singletons, with the ten largest covering 17%. Sequencing was performed on peripheral blood, taken on day 0 of AZD1222 vaccination. Receptors were obtained from an adult in good health.

V is TRBV7-3 and J is TRBJ1-1, with D possibly TRBD1 on 6 matching bases. This CDR3 has 13 amino acids. Trimming stripped 5 bases from V and 1 base from J, with 8 bases between. The germline V gene has CDR1 SGHTA and CDR2 FQGTGA. CDR3 in DNA: TGTGCCAGCAGCGTACAGGGGAACACTGAAGCTTTCTTT. Translation: CASSVQGNTEAFF. Together with reference TRBV7-3 and TRBJ1-1, the CDR3 gives the full variable domain: GAGVSQTPSNKVTEKGKYVELRCDPISGHTALYWYRQSLGQGPEFLIYFQGTGAADDSGLPNDRFFAVRPEGSVSTLKIQRTERGDSAVYLCASSVQGNTEAFFGQGTRLTVV.

The chain employs TRBV11-3 and TRBJ1-1, with D hard to call. In germline, CDR1 is SGHNT, CDR2 YENEEA. The V end was cut by 0 bases, the J end by 4 bases, with 9 bases between. There are 14 residues in the CDR3. The CDR3 loop is CASSLEVVGTEAFF. DNA of the CDR3: TGTGCCAGCAGCTTAGAGGTGGTAGGCACTGAAGCTTTCTTT.

This clone appeared once. Because the CDR3's place on the DNA is in doubt, the DNA is left out and the CDR3 is given as listed by TCRdb. The chain uses TRBV12-3 or TRBV12-4 and TRBJ2-1; the table's D call, TRBD2, was not checked against the DNA. The CDR3 adds up to 12 amino acids, both ends counted. The chain's CDR3 is CASSFGSGKQFF.